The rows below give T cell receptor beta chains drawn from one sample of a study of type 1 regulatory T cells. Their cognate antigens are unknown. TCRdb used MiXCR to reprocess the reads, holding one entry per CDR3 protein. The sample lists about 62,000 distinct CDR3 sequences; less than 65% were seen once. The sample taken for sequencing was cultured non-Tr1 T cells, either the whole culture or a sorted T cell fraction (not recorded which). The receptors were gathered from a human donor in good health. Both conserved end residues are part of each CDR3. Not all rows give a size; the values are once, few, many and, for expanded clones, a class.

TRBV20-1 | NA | CSAAPGGAQETQYF
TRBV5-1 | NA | CASSLGSSLYEQYF
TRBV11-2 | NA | CASSIPPGAYGYTF
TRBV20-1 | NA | CSAPGQGTFDEQYF
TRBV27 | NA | CASSSGTGREKLFF
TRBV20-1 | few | CSANLPGLSDTQYF
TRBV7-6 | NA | CASSYGSGADTQYF
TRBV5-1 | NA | CASSLDYPKQFF
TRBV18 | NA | CASSPSGPGGGTDTQYF
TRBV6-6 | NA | CASSYSLAGRSTDTQYF
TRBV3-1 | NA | CASSQNTNYEQYF
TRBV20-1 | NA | CSARDAPLQYF